The rows below give T cell receptor beta chains drawn from one sample of a study of a mutant IDH1 vaccine in newly diagnosed glioma. Their antigens remain unidentified. Assay: immunoSEQ multiplex PCR; the TCRdb copy retains only in-frame clones and omits some. The top ten clones hold about 7.6% of a sample with tens of thousands of clones, around 80% of them seen once. The sample consisted of PBMCs, taken from a glioma patient whose treatment included an IDH1 peptide vaccine. Receptors were obtained from a man aged 50 to 59 with glioma. Each CDR3 is given with its conserved first and last residue. A D gene is named only where the DNA matches it firmly. Expanded clones get a size class; other rows say once, few or many, or leave the size out.

v_call	j_call	clone_size	d_call	cdr3_aa	cdr3_nt
TRBV10-2	TRBJ1-1	.	.	CASIEGRRLGVNTEAFF	TGCGCCAGCATCGAAGGCAGGCGGCTCGGTGTGAACACTGAAGCTTTCTTT
TRBV9	TRBJ2-2	once	.	CASSVRPGTGELFF	TGTGCCAGCAGCGTACGTCCAGGGACCGGGGAGCTGTTTTTT
TRBV4-1	TRBJ2-2	.	TRBD2	CASSQERLAGVGELFF	TGCGCCAGCAGCCAAGAGAGACTAGCGGGAGTCGGGGAGCTGTTTTTT
TRBV7-2	TRBJ1-1	.	.	CASSHKPYVNTEAFF	TGTGCCAGCAGCCATAAACCGTACGTGAACACTGAAGCTTTCTTT
TRBV14	TRBJ1-6	.	.	CASRETGYNSPLHF	TGTGCCAGCAGAGAGACAGGATACAATTCACCCCTCCACTTT
TRBV5-1	TRBJ2-7	medium-sized	.	CASSLDAYEQYF	TGCGCCAGCAGCTTGGATGCCTACGAGCAGTACTTC
TRBV4-3	TRBJ2-5	.	.	CASSQERGAQETQYF	TGCGCCAGCAGCCAAGAGCGCGGGGCCCAAGAGACCCAGTACTTC
TRBV5-1	TRBJ1-1	.	TRBD1	CASSLRDRVNTEAFF	TGCGCCAGCAGCTTACGAGACAGGGTCAACACTGAAGCTTTCTTT
TRBV4-1	TRBJ2-2	.	.	CASSPQPGQNTGELFF	TGCGCCAGCAGCCCTCAACCGGGACAGAACACCGGGGAGCTGTTTTTT
TRBV28	TRBJ1-5	.	.	CASSSAGLSSAQHF	TGTGCCAGCAGTTCGGCGGGACTCTCCTCGGCCCAGCATTTT
TRBV9	TRBJ1-4	.	TRBD1	CASSVGQGEFEKLFF	TGTGCCAGCAGCGTCGGACAGGGAGAGTTTGAAAAACTGTTTTTT
TRBV5-1	TRBJ1-2	.	.	CASSLEGFYGYTF	TGCGCCAGCAGCTTGGAGGGGTTCTATGGCTACACCTTC
TRBV5-1	TRBJ1-2	.	TRBD1	CASSFQGARDGYTF	TGCGCCAGCAGCTTCCAGGGGGCCAGGGACGGCTACACCTTC
TRBV6-5	TRBJ1-2	.	TRBD1	CASSYSSRTGGYGYTF	TGTGCCAGCAGTTACTCGTCCAGGACAGGGGGCTATGGCTACACCTTC
TRBV18	TRBJ2-2	.	.	CASSHDSPNTGELFF	TGTGCCAGCTCACATGACAGTCCGAACACCGGGGAGCTGTTTTTT
TRBV4-1	TRBJ2-3	.	TRBD2	CASSQDLASGAPSTDTQYF	TGCGCCAGCAGCCAAGATTTGGCTAGCGGGGCCCCTAGCACAGATACGCAGTATTTT
TRBV11-2	TRBJ2-7	.	TRBD2	CASSHPTSGRSSSYEQYF	TGTGCCAGCAGCCACCCGACTAGCGGGAGGTCCAGCTCCTACGAGCAGTACTTC
TRBV19	TRBJ2-4	.	TRBD2	CASSRGVEGNIQYF	TGTGCCAGTAGTCGGGGGGTAGAGGGAAACATTCAGTACTTC
TRBV4-1	TRBJ2-7	.	TRBD1	CASSQPHRGEGEQYF	TGCGCCAGCAGCCAACCTCACAGGGGCGAGGGGGAGCAGTACTTC
TRBV5-1	TRBJ2-1	.	.	CASRLAIDNEQFF	TGCGCCAGCAGACTTGCTATTGACAATGAGCAGTTCTTC
TRBV9	TRBJ2-5	.	.	CASSPAGFGQETQYF	TGTGCCAGCAGCCCGGCAGGGTTTGGTCAAGAGACCCAGTACTTC
TRBV7-2	TRBJ2-5	.	.	CASSLSVMIETQYF	TGTGCCAGCAGCTTATCCGTGATGATTGAGACCCAGTACTTC
TRBV6-5	TRBJ1-2	.	.	CASSYGPPTFGYTF	TGTGCCAGCAGTTACGGGCCCCCGACCTTTGGCTACACCTTC
TRBV28	TRBJ1-5	few	TRBD1	CASRPNRGLVSNQPQHF	TGTGCCAGCAGGCCTAACAGGGGGCTTGTTAGCAATCAGCCCCAGCATTTT
TRBV5-1	TRBJ1-1	few	.	CASSSDTSGHLNTEAFF	TGCGCCAGCAGCTCGGACACCTCGGGACACCTGAACACTGAAGCTTTCTTT
TRBV7-8	TRBJ2-7	.	.	CASSPQEEQYF	TGTGCCAGCAGCCCTCAGGAGGAGCAGTACTTC
TRBV10-3	TRBJ2-1	.	TRBD2	CAISEGYLAGGEQFF	TGTGCCATCAGCGAAGGCTATCTAGCGGGGGGAGAGCAGTTCTTC
TRBV4-1	TRBJ2-2	once	TRBD2	CASSQPPGLAGEKGGELFF	TGCGCCAGCAGTCAACCACCGGGACTAGCGGGAGAAAAGGGCGGGGAGCTGTTTTTT
TRBV18	TRBJ2-5	.	.	CASSPPGRQETQYF	TGTGCCAGCTCACCACCGGGACGCCAAGAGACCCAGTACTTC